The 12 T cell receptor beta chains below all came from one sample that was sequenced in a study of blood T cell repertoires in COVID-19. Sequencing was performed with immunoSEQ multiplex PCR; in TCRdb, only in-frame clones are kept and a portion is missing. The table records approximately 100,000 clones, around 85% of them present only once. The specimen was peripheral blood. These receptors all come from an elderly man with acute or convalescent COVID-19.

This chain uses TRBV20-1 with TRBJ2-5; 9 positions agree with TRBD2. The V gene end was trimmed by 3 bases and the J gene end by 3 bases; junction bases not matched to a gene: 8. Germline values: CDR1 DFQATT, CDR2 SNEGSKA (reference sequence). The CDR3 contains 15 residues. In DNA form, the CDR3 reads TGCAGTGCTAGTACGCTAGCGGGAAGGGAAGAGACCCAGTACTTC. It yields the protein CSASTLAGREETQYF.

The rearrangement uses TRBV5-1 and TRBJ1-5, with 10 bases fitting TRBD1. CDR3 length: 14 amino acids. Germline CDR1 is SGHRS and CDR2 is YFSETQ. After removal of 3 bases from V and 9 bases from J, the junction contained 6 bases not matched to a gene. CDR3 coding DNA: TGCGCCAGCAGCTGGGGACAGGGGTTGGGGCCCCAGCATTTT. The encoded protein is CASSWGQGLGPQHF.

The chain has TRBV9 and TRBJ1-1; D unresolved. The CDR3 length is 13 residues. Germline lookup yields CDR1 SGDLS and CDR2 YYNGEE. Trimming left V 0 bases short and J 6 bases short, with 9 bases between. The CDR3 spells CASSVVEGSEAFF. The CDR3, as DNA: TGTGCCAGCAGCGTAGTTGAGGGTTCTGAAGCTTTCTTT.

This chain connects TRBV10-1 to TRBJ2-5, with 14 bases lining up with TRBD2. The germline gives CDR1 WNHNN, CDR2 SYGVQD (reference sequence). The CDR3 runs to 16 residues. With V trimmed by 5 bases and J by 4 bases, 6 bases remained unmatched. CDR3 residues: CASSSSGTSGRETQYF. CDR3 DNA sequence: TGCGCCAGCAGTAGCTCCGGGACTAGCGGGAGAGAGACCCAGTACTTC.

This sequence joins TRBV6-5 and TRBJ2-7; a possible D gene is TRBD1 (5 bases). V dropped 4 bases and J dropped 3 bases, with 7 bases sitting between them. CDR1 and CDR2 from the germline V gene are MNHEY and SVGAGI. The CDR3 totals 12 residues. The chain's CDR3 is CASSSQGYEQYF. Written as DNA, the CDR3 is TGTGCCAGCAGTTCCCAGGGCTACGAGCAGTACTTC.

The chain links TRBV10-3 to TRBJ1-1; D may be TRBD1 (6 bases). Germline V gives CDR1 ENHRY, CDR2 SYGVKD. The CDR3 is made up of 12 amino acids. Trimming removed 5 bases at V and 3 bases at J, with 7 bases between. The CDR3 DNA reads TGTGCCATCAGTTCAGGGGACACTGAAGCTTTCTTT. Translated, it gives CAISSGDTEAFF.

The CDR3 sequence is CASSFEGNYGYTF. CDR3 bases: TGTGCCAGTAGTTTTGAGGGCAACTATGGCTACACCTTC. The chain has TRBV19 and TRBJ1-2; D remains unclear. Trimming removed 5 bases at V and 2 bases at J, with 9 bases between. This CDR3 has 13 residues. Germline V gene sequence: CDR1 LNHDA, CDR2 SQIVND (reference sequence).

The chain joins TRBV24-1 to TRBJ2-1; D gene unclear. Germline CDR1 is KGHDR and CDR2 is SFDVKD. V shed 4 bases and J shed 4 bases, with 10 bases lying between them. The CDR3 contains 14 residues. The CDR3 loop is CATSDLDTYNEQFF. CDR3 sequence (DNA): TGTGCCACCAGTGACCTCGACACTTACAATGAGCAGTTCTTC.

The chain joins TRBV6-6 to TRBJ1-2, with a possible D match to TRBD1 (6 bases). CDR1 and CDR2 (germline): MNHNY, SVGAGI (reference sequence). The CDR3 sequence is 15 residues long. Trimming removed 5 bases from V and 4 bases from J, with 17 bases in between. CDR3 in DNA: TGTGCCAGCAGTACGATCAGGGGAATGGGCTATGGCTACACCTTC. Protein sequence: CASSTIRGMGYGYTF.

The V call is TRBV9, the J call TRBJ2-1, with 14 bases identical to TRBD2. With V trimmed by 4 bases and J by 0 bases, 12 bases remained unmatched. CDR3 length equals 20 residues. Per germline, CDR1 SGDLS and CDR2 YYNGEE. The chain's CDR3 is CASSQIGGTSGGISYNEQFF. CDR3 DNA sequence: TGTGCCAGCAGCCAGATCGGAGGGACTAGCGGGGGTATCTCCTACAATGAGCAGTTCTTC.

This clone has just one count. In DNA, the CDR3 is TGTGCCAGCAGCTTGGATCCTGGAGGGGTAGGGTACTCACCCCTCCACTTT. It is translated as CASSLDPGGVGYSPLHF. The V call is TRBV5-8, the J call TRBJ1-6, with D possibly matching TRBD1 (5 bases). The V gene lost 0 bases and the J gene lost 10 bases, with 20 bases spanning the gap. The CDR3 length is 17 residues. Germline CDR1 and CDR2: SGHTS and YDEGEE.

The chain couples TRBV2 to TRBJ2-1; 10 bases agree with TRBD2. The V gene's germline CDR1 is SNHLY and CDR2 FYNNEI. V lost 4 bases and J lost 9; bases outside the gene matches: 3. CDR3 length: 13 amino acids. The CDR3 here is CASSAASGGEQFF. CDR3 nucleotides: TGTGCCAGCAGTGCCGCTAGCGGGGGTGAGCAGTTCTTC.